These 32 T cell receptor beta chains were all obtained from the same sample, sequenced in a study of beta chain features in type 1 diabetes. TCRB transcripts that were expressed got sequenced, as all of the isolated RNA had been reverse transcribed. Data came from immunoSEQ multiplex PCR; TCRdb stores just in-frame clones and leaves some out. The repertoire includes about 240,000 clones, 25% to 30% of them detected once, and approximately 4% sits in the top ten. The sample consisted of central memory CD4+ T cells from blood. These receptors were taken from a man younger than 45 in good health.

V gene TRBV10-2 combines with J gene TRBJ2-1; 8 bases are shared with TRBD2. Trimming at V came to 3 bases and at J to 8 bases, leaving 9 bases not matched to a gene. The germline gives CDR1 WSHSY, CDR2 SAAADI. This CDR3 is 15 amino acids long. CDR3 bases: TGCGCCAGCAGTGATTGGGGGACTAGTCTCCATGAGCAGTTCTTC. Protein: CASSDWGTSLHEQFF.

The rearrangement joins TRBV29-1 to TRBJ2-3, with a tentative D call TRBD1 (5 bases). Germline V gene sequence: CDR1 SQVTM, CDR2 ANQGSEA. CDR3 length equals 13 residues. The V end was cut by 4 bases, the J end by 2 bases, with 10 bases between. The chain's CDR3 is CSVGGRNTDTQYF. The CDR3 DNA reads TGCAGCGTTGGGGGCAGGAACACAGATACGCAGTATTTT.

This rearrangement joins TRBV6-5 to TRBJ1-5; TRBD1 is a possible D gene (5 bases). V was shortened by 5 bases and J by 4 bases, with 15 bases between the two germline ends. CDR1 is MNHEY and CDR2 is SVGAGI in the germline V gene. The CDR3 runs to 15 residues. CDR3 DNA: TGTGCCAGCAGTAAGACCGGGACGGTTAATCAGCCCCAGCATTTT. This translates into CASSKTGTVNQPQHF.

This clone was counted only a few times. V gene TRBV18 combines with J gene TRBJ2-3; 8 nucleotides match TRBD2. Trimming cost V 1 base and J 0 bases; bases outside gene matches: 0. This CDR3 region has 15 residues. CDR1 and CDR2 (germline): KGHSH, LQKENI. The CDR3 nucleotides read TGTGCCAGCTCACCACTAGCGGGAAGCACAGATACGCAGTATTTT. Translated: CASSPLAGSTDTQYF.

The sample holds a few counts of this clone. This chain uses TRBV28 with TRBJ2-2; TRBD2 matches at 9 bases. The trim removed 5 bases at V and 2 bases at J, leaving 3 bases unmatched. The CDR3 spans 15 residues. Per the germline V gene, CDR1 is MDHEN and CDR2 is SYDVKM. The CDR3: CASSRTSVNTGELFF. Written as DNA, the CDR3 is TGTGCCAGCAGTCGGACTAGCGTTAACACCGGGGAGCTGTTTTTT.

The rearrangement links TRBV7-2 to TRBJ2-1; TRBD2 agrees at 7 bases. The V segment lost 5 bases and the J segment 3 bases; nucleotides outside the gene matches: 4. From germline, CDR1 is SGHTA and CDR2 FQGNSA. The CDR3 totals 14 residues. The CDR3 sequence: CASSRLAGYNEQFF. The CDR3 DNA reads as TGTGCCAGCAGCCGACTAGCTGGCTACAATGAGCAGTTCTTC.

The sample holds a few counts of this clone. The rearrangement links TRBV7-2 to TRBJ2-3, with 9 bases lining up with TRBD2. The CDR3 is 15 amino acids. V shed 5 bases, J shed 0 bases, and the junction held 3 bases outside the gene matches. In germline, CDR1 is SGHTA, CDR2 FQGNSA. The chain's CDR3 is CASSTTSGSTDTQYF. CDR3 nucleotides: TGTGCCAGCAGCACGACTAGCGGAAGCACAGATACGCAGTATTTT.

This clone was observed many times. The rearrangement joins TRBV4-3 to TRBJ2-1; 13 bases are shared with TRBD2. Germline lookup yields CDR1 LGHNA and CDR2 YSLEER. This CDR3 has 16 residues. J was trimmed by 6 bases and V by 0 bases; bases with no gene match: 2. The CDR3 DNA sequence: TGCGCCAGCAGCCAAGATACTAGCGGGAGGGCCAATGAGCAGTTCTTC. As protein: CASSQDTSGRANEQFF.

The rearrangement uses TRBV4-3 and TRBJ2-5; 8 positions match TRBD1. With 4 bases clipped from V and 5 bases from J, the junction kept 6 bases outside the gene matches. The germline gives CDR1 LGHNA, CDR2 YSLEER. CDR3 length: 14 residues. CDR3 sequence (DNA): TGCGCCAGCAGCCGCCAGACAGGGGCCGAGACCCAGTACTTC. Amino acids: CASSRQTGAETQYF.

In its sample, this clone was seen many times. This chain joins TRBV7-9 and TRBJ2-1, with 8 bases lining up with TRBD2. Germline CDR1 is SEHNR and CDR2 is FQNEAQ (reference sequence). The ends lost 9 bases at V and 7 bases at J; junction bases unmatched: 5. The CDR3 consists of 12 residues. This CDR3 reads CARAGAGNEQFF. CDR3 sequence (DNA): TGTGCCAGAGCGGGAGCGGGAAATGAGCAGTTCTTC.

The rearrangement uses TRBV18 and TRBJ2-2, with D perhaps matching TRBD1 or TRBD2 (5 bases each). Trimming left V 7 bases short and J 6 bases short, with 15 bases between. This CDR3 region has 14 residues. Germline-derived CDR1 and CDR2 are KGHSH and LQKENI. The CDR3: CASFAGTPAGELFF. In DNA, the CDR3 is TGTGCCAGCTTCGCCGGGACCCCGGCCGGGGAGCTGTTTTTT.

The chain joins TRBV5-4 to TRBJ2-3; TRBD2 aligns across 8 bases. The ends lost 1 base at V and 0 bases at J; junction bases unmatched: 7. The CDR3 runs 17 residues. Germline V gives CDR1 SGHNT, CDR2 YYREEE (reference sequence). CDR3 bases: TGTGCCAGCAGCTTGCCCCGAGCGGGGGCCAGCACAGATACGCAGTATTTT. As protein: CASSLPRAGASTDTQYF.

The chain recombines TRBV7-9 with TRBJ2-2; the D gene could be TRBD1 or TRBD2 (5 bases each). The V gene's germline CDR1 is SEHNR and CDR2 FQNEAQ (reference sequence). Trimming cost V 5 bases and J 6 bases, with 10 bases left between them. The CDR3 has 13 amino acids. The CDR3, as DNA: TGTGCCAGCAGCGACGGGACCGCCGGGGAGCTGTTTTTT. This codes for CASSDGTAGELFF.

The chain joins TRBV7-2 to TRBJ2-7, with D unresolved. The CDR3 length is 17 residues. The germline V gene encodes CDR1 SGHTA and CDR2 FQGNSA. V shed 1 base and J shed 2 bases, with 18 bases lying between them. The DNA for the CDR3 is TGTGCCAGCAGCTTAGAATTTTCGGCAACTTTTCCCTACGAGCAGTACTTC. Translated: CASSLEFSATFPYEQYF.

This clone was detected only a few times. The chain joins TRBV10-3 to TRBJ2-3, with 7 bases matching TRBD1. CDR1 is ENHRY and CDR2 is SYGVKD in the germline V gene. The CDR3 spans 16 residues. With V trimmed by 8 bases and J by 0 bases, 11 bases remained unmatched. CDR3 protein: CAIGTGAFLSTDTQYF. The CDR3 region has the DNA TGTGCCATCGGAACAGGGGCCTTCCTTAGCACAGATACGCAGTATTTT.

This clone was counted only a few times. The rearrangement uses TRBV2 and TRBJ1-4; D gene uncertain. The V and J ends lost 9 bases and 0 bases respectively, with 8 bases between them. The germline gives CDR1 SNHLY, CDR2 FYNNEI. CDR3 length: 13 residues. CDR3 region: CASTRTTNEKLFF. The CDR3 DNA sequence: TGTGCCAGTACACGTACAACTAATGAAAAACTGTTTTTT.

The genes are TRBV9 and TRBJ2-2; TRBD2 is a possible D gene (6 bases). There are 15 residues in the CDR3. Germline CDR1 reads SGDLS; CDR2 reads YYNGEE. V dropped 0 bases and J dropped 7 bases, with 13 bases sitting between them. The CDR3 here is CASSVEGGTFGELFF. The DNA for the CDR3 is TGTGCCAGCAGCGTAGAAGGAGGGACGTTCGGGGAGCTGTTTTTT. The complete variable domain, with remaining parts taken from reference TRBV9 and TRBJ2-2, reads DSGVTQTPKHLITATGQRVTLRCSPRSGDLSVYWYQQSLDQGLQFLIQYYNGEERAKGNILERFSAQQFPDLHSELNLSSLELGDSALYFCASSVEGGTFGELFFGEGSRLTVL.

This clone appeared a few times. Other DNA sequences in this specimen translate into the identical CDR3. CDR3 bases: TGTGCCAGCAGCTTGGCTCTAGCAGGGTACAATGAGCAGTTCTTC. Protein product: CASSLALAGYNEQFF. This chain joins TRBV5-4 and TRBJ2-1, with D perhaps given as TRBD1 or TRBD2 (5 bases each). The germline V gene has CDR1 SGHNT and CDR2 YYREEE (reference sequence). This CDR3 region has 15 residues. Trimming shortened V by 0 bases and J by 4 bases, and 11 bases separated the two germline ends. Combining the CDR3 with reference TRBV5-4 and TRBJ2-1 gives the whole variable domain ETGVTQSPTHLIKTRGQQVTLRCSSQSGHNTVSWYQQALGQGPQFIFQYYREEENGRGNFPPRFSGLQFPNYSSELNVNALELDDSALYLCASSLALAGYNEQFFGPGTRLTVL.

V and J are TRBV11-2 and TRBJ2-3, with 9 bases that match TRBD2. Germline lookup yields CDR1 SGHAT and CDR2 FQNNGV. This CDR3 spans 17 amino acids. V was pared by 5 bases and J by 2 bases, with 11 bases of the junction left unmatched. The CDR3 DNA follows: TGTGCCAGCAGCCACCCCGGGGCTAGCGGGGCCACAGATACGCAGTATTTT. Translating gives CASSHPGASGATDTQYF.

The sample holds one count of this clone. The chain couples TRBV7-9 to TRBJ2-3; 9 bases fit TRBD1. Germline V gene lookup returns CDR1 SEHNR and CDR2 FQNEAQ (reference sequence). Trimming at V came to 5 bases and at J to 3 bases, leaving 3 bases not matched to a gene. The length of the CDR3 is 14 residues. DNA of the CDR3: TGTGCCAGCAGCACCGACAGGGGGACAGATACGCAGTATTTT. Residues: CASSTDRGTDTQYF. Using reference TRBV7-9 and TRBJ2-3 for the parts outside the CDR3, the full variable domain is DTGVSQNPRHKITKRGQNVTFRCDPISEHNRLYWYRQTLGQGPEFLTYFQNEAQLEKSRLLSDRFSAERPKGSFSTLEIQRTEQGDSAMYLCASSTDRGTDTQYFGPGTRLTVL.

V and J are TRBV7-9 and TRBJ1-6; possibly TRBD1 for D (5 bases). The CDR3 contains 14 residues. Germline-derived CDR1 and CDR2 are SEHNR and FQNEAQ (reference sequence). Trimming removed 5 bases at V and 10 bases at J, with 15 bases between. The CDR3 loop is CASSQGQEGSPLHF. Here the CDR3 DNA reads TGTGCCAGCAGCCAGGGCCAAGAAGGGTCACCCCTCCACTTT.

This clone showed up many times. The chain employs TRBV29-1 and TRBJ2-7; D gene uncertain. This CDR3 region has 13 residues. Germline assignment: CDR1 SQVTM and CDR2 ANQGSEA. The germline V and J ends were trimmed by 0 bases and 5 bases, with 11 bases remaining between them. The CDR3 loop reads CSVEEREGHEQYF. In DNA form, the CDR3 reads TGCAGCGTTGAAGAAAGGGAAGGGCACGAGCAGTACTTC.

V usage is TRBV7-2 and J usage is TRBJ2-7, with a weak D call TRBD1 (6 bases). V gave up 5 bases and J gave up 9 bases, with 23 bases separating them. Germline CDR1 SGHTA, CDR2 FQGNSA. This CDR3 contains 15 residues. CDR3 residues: CASSPTGSGVRSQYF. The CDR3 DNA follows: TGTGCCAGCAGCCCCACAGGGTCCGGGGTCAGGTCGCAGTACTTC.

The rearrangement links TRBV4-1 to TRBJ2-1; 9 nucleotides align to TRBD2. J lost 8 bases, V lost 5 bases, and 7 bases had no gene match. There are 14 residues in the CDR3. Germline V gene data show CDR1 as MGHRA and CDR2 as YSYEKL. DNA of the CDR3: TGCGCCAGCAGCTTAGCGGGGGCCCTTTATGAGCAGTTCTTC. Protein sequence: CASSLAGALYEQFF.

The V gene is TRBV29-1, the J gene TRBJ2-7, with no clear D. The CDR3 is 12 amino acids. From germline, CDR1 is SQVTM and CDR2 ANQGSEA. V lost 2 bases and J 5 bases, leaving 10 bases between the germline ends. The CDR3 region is CSVERSTNEQYF. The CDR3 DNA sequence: TGCAGCGTTGAAAGGTCAACGAACGAGCAGTACTTC.

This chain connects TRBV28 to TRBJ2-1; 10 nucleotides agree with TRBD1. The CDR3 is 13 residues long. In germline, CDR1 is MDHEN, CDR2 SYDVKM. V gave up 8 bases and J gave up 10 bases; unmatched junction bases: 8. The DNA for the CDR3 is TGTGCCAGCCACCTGACAGGGGGCAGGGAGCAGTTCTTC. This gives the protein CASHLTGGREQFF.

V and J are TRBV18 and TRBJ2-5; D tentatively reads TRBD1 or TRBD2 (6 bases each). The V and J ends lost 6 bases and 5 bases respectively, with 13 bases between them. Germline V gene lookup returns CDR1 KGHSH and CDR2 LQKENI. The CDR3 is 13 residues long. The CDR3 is CASSDSGAETQYF. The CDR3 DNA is TGTGCCAGCTCGGACTCGGGGGCGGAGACCCAGTACTTC. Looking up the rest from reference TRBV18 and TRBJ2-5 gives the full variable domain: NAGVMQNPRHLVRRRGQEARLRCSPMKGHSHVYWYRQLPEEGLKFMVYLQKENIIDESGMPKERFSAEFPKEGPSILRIQQVVRGDSAAYFCASSDSGAETQYFGPGTRLLVL.

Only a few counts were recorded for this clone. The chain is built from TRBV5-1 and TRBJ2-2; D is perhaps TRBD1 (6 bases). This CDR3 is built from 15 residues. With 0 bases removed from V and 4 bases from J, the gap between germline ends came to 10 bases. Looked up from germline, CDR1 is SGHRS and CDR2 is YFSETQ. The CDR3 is CASSLARGGTGELFF. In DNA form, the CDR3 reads TGCGCCAGCAGCTTGGCCAGGGGCGGCACCGGGGAGCTGTTTTTT. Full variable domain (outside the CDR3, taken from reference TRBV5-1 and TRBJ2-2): KAGVTQTPRYLIKTRGQQVTLSCSPISGHRSVSWYQQTPGQGLQFLFEYFSETQRNKGNFPGRFSGRQFSNSRSEMNVSTLELGDSALYLCASSLARGGTGELFFGEGSRLTVL.

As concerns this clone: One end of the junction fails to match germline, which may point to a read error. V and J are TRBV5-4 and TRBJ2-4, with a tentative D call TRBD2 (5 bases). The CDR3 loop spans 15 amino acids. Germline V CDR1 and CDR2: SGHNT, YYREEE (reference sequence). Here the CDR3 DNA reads TGCGCCAGCAGCCACGAGGGTTATGCCAAAAACATTCAGTACTTC. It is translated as CASSHEGYAKNIQYF. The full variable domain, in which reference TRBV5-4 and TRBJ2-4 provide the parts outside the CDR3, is ETGVTQSPTHLIKTRGQQVTLRCSSQSGHNTVSWYQQALGQGPQFIFQYYREEENGRGNFPPRFSGLQFPNYSSELNVNALELDDSALYLCASSHEGYAKNIQYFGAGTRLSVL.

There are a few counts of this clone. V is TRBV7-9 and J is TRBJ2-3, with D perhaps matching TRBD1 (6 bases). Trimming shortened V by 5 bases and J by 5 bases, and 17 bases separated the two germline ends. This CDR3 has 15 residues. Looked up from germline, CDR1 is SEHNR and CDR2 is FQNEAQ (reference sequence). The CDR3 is CASSQSPDRLDTQYF. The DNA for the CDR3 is TGTGCCAGCAGCCAGAGCCCGGACAGATTAGATACGCAGTATTTT.

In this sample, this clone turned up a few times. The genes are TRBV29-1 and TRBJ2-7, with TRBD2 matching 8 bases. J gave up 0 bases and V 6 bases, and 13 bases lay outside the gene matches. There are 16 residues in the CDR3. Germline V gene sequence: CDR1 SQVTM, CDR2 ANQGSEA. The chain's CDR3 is CSVSGTSKSSSYEQYF. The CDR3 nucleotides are TGCAGCGTCTCCGGGACTAGTAAGTCTTCCTCCTACGAGCAGTACTTC.

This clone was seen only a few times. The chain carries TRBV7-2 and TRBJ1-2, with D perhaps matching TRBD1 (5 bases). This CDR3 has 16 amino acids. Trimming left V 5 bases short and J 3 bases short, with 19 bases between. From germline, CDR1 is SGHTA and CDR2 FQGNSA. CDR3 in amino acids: CASSPIQIGTDYGYTF. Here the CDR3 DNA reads TGTGCCAGCAGCCCTATCCAAATTGGGACGGACTATGGCTACACCTTC.